The 18 T cell receptor beta chains reported below all come from one sample, sequenced in a study of blood T cell repertoires in COVID-19. Assay: immunoSEQ multiplex PCR; the TCRdb copy retains only in-frame clones and omits some. This table has around 150,000 clones, about 77% appearing once. The sequenced sample consisted of peripheral blood. The receptors here all came from an elderly woman with acute or convalescent COVID-19.

The gene calls are TRBV18 and TRBJ2-7; 7 nucleotides align to TRBD1. Germline loops: CDR1 KGHSH, CDR2 LQKENI. Unmatched junction bases numbered 11, after V lost 8 bases and J lost 4 bases. The CDR3 is 14 amino acids. CDR3 sequence (DNA): TGTGCCAGCCAAGGGGGCGAACTCAAGTACGAGCAGTACTTC. Amino acids: CASQGGELKYEQYF.

The V call is TRBV27, the J call TRBJ2-2; D remains unclear. In germline, CDR1 is MNHEY, CDR2 SMNVEV (reference sequence). Trimming shortened V by 6 bases and J by 6 bases, and 8 bases separated the two germline ends. The CDR3 loop spans 12 amino acids. CDR3 nucleotide sequence: TGTGCCAGCAGCTCCCGCGCCGGGGAGCTGTTTTTT. Protein sequence: CASSSRAGELFF.

This chain joins TRBV18 and TRBJ2-1; TRBD1 might be the D (6 bases). CDR1 is KGHSH, CDR2 LQKENI, per germline. This CDR3 is built from 15 residues. V lost 3 bases to trimming and J lost 0 bases, with 9 bases between them. The CDR3 DNA is TGTGCCAGCTCACCGCCAGGGGTCTCCTACAATGAGCAGTTCTTC. Translated: CASSPPGVSYNEQFF.

The chain combines TRBV4-1 with TRBJ1-1; D is unclear. With 1 base removed from V and 1 base from J, the gap between germline ends came to 7 bases. The CDR3 extends over 14 amino acids. Germline lookup yields CDR1 MGHRA and CDR2 YSYEKL. CDR3 nucleotide sequence: TGCGCCAGCAGCCAAGTTGGGCAGAACACTGAAGCTTTCTTT. This sequence encodes CASSQVGQNTEAFF.

The chain uses TRBV6-6 and TRBJ1-5, with 7 bases matching TRBD1. The CDR3 sequence is 14 residues long. Germline CDR1 is MNHNY and CDR2 is SVGAGI (reference sequence). V was pared by 6 bases and J by 2 bases, with 4 bases of the junction left unmatched. CDR3 residues: CASRDQGGNQPQHF. CDR3 sequence (DNA): TGTGCCAGCAGAGATCAGGGGGGCAATCAGCCCCAGCATTTT.

This clone was recorded a few times. The rearrangement uses TRBV7-9 and TRBJ1-5; the D is unclear. The CDR3 is 14 residues long. In germline, CDR1 is SEHNR, CDR2 FQNEAQ (reference sequence). Trimming took 1 base from V and 4 from J, leaving 8 bases between them. DNA for the CDR3: TGTGCCAGCAGCTTAGGGACGGGAAATCAGCCCCAGCATTTT. Translating gives CASSLGTGNQPQHF. Using reference TRBV7-9 and TRBJ1-5 for the parts outside the CDR3, the full variable domain is DTGVSQNPRHKITKRGQNVTFRCDPISEHNRLYWYRQTLGQGPEFLTYFQNEAQLEKSRLLSDRFSAERPKGSFSTLEIQRTEQGDSAMYLCASSLGTGNQPQHFGDGTRLSIL.

There are a few counts of this clone. The chain is built from TRBV19 and TRBJ1-4; a possible D gene is TRBD1 (5 bases). The length of the CDR3 is 12 residues. In germline, CDR1 is LNHDA, CDR2 SQIVND (reference sequence). This chain's CDR3 is CASGALGEKLFF. The CDR3 region has the DNA TGTGCTAGTGGGGCACTGGGGGAAAAACTGTTTTTT.

The chain is built from TRBV6-1 and TRBJ2-3; 8 bases are shared with TRBD1. V shed 2 bases and J 0 bases; nucleotides not matched to a gene: 7. CDR1 and CDR2 (germline): MNHNS, SASEGT. The CDR3 extends over 17 amino acids. CDR3 residues: CASSERQGRMSTDTQYF. DNA of the CDR3: TGTGCCAGCAGTGAAAGACAGGGGAGGATGAGCACAGATACGCAGTATTTT.

The gene calls are TRBV10-2 and TRBJ2-1; 11 bases map to TRBD2. CDR1 WSHSY and CDR2 SAAADI come from the germline V gene. Trimming removed 2 bases from V and 9 bases from J; junction bases left unmatched: 9. The CDR3 has 16 residues. CDR3 DNA: TGCGCCAGCAGTGAGGCCTATAGCGGGGGGGAGGGTGAGCAGTTCTTC. Its protein is CASSEAYSGGEGEQFF.

The chain recombines TRBV7-9 with TRBJ2-1; 12 bases align to TRBD2. Germline-derived CDR1 and CDR2 are SEHNR and FQNEAQ (reference sequence). J lost 8 bases, V lost 5 bases, and 10 bases had no gene match. The CDR3 consists of 16 residues. CDR3 sequence reads: CASSRGTSGLLDEQFF. CDR3 nucleotide sequence: TGTGCCAGCAGCCGAGGGACTAGCGGGCTCCTGGATGAGCAGTTCTTC.

This chain uses TRBV7-2 with TRBJ1-1; D unresolved. The germline V and J ends were trimmed by 6 bases and 3 bases, with 14 bases remaining between them. The germline V gene encodes CDR1 SGHTA and CDR2 FQGNSA. CDR3 size: 14 residues. The CDR3 is CASRVGPEDTEAFF. CDR3 DNA: TGTGCCAGCAGAGTGGGTCCGGAGGACACTGAAGCTTTCTTT. Full variable domain (rest looked up from reference TRBV7-2 and TRBJ1-1): GAGVSQSPSNKVTEKGKDVELRCDPISGHTALYWYRQSLGQGLEFLIYFQGNSAPDKSGLPSDRFSAERTGGSVSTLTIQRTQQEDSAVYLCASRVGPEDTEAFFGQGTRLTVV.

This clone was detected a few times. The chain carries TRBV27 and TRBJ1-1; D is perhaps TRBD1 (5 bases). Trimming removed 3 bases from V and 0 bases from J, with 17 bases in between. Germline values: CDR1 MNHEY, CDR2 SMNVEV (reference sequence). The CDR3 contains 17 residues. The CDR3 sequence: CASSLRQGFFMNTEAFF. The CDR3 DNA reads as TGTGCCAGCAGTTTGAGGCAGGGATTCTTTATGAACACTGAAGCTTTCTTT.

This sequence joins TRBV12-3 or TRBV12-4 and TRBJ1-1; 7 bases map to TRBD1. The CDR3 length is 13 residues. V dropped 6 bases and J dropped 6; count of bases not matched to a gene: 7. The CDR3 protein is CASSSQGGAEAFF. DNA for the CDR3: TGTGCCAGCAGCTCCCAGGGGGGCGCTGAAGCTTTCTTT.

This clone was recorded once. V and J are TRBV4-1 and TRBJ1-5, with TRBD1 as a possible D gene (5 bases). Between the trimmed V and J ends, which lost 4 bases and 6 bases, there was a span of 13 bases. CDR3 length: 14 amino acids. CDR1 and CDR2 (germline): MGHRA, YSYEKL. CDR3 protein: CASSLDWGGQPQHF. The CDR3 bases are TGCGCCAGCAGCCTAGACTGGGGGGGTCAGCCCCAGCATTTT.

The genes are TRBV7-2 and TRBJ1-5; 9 nucleotides match TRBD1. J gave up 7 bases and V 4 bases, and 8 bases lay outside the gene matches. Germline V gene lookup returns CDR1 SGHTA and CDR2 FQGNSA. The CDR3 length is 15 residues. DNA of the CDR3: TGTGCCAGCAGCTCCTGGGACAGGGTTGGACAGCCCCAGCATTTT. Translated, it gives CASSSWDRVGQPQHF.

The chain couples TRBV6-5 to TRBJ1-2, with 8 bases fitting TRBD1. Germline lookup yields CDR1 MNHEY and CDR2 SVGAGI. This CDR3 is 16 amino acids long. V lost 0 bases, J lost 7 bases, and 10 bases stayed unmatched. As DNA, the CDR3 is TGTGCCAGCAGTTACTCGAAGGCAGGGGGCATAGGTGGCTACACCTTC. Its translation is CASSYSKAGGIGGYTF.

The CDR3 reads CASRGGAGAPANYGYTF. The CDR3 nucleotides are TGTGCCAGCAGGGGAGGGGCAGGGGCCCCAGCTAACTATGGCTACACCTTC. The V and J genes are TRBV27 and TRBJ1-2; a possible D gene is TRBD1 (6 bases). From germline, CDR1 is MNHEY and CDR2 SMNVEV (reference sequence). The V and J ends lost 6 bases and 0 bases respectively, with 20 bases between them. This CDR3 region has 17 residues.

V usage is TRBV19 and J usage is TRBJ2-7; 11 positions match TRBD2. Trimming cost V 5 bases and J 1 base; bases outside gene matches: 4. CDR1 is LNHDA and CDR2 is SQIVND in the germline V gene (reference sequence). The CDR3 contains 15 residues. CDR3 sequence reads: CASSPGTSGSYEQYF. The CDR3 DNA sequence: TGTGCCAGTAGTCCCGGGACTAGCGGTTCCTACGAGCAGTACTTC.